Listed below are T cell receptor beta chains from one sample, sequenced in a study of blood T cells in healthy people across ages. MiXCR was run by TCRdb on the 5' RACE reads, yielding one entry per CDR3 protein. The sample yields about 800,000 distinct CDR3 sequences, 25% seen once. These records were also assigned to another study, of T cells of mothers and their children.

The sample comprised blood. The receptors were sampled from a boy aged 5 to 17 in good health. CDR3s include the opening cysteine and the closing phenylalanine or tryptophan. Each record gives: CDR3 protein, CDR3 DNA, D gene, V gene, J gene, clone size. A D gene is named only where the DNA matches it firmly. Only some rows state a clone size, as once, few, many or a class for expanded clones.

CDR3 protein: CASSLGEGRLNEQFF; CDR3 DNA: TGCGCCAGCAGCTTGGGGGAGGGCCGATTGAATGAGCAGTTCTTC; D gene: TRBD2; V gene: TRBV5-1; J gene: TRBJ2-1; clone size: few
CDR3 protein: CASTLGPKNIQYF; CDR3 DNA: TGTGCCAGCACCCTGGGACCCAAAAACATTCAGTACTTC; D gene: -; V gene: TRBV12-3/TRBV12-4; J gene: TRBJ2-4; clone size: -
CDR3 protein: CASSLDGPNTQYF; CDR3 DNA: TGTGCCAGCAGCTTGGACGGACCTAATACGCAGTATTTT; D gene: -; V gene: TRBV5-5; J gene: TRBJ2-3; clone size: few
CDR3 protein: CASRPGQGHTGELFF; CDR3 DNA: TGTGCCAGCAGGCCGGGACAGGGACACACCGGGGAGCTGTTTTTT; D gene: TRBD1; V gene: TRBV7-3; J gene: TRBJ2-2; clone size: -
CDR3 protein: CASSSLGGGQPQHF; CDR3 DNA: TGTGCCAGCAGTTCCCTGGGGGGCGGGCAGCCCCAGCATTTT; D gene: -; V gene: TRBV6-2/TRBV6-3; J gene: TRBJ1-5; clone size: few
CDR3 protein: CAWKGGQGRSGANVLTF; CDR3 DNA: TGTGCCTGGAAGGGGGGACAGGGGCGCTCTGGGGCCAACGTCCTGACTTTC; D gene: TRBD1; V gene: TRBV30; J gene: TRBJ2-6; clone size: -
CDR3 protein: CASSVVGSDTGELFF; CDR3 DNA: TGTGCCAGCAGCGTAGTTGGCTCAGACACCGGGGAGCTGTTTTTT; D gene: -; V gene: TRBV9; J gene: TRBJ2-2; clone size: few
CDR3 protein: CAGSIGLAGDPLWYNEQFF; CDR3 DNA: TGTGCCGGCAGCATAGGACTAGCGGGAGACCCTTTATGGTACAATGAGCAGTTCTTC; D gene: TRBD2; V gene: TRBV28; J gene: TRBJ2-1; clone size: -
CDR3 protein: CASNRIDGSYEQYF; CDR3 DNA: TGTGCCAGCAACCGTATCGATGGCTCCTACGAGCAGTACTTC; D gene: -; V gene: TRBV7-9; J gene: TRBJ2-7; clone size: few
CDR3 protein: CASSSSRDKNTEAFF; CDR3 DNA: TGTGCCAGCAGTTCATCCCGGGACAAAAACACTGAAGCTTTCTTT; D gene: -; V gene: TRBV27; J gene: TRBJ1-1; clone size: -
CDR3 protein: CASRAGTGGGQPQHF; CDR3 DNA: TGTGCCAGCAGAGCCGGGACAGGGGGCGGTCAGCCCCAGCATTTT; D gene: TRBD1; V gene: TRBV2; J gene: TRBJ1-5; clone size: few
CDR3 protein: CSARGGHIGELFF; CDR3 DNA: TGCAGTGCTAGAGGTGGACACATCGGGGAGCTGTTTTTT; D gene: -; V gene: TRBV20-1; J gene: TRBJ2-2; clone size: -
CDR3 protein: CASRNDGRPDTQYF; CDR3 DNA: TGTGCCAGCAGGAACGACGGACGCCCCGATACGCAGTATTTT; D gene: -; V gene: TRBV12-3/TRBV12-4; J gene: TRBJ2-3; clone size: few
CDR3 protein: CSVQDSYNEQFF; CDR3 DNA: TGCAGCGTTCAGGACAGTTACAATGAGCAGTTCTTC; D gene: -; V gene: TRBV29-1; J gene: TRBJ2-1; clone size: -
CDR3 protein: CARSPWGRGRNEQYF; CDR3 DNA: TGTGCCCGCTCACCATGGGGGAGAGGGAGGAACGAGCAGTACTTC; D gene: -; V gene: TRBV18; J gene: TRBJ2-7; clone size: -
CDR3 protein: CASSEARQLGNYGYTF; CDR3 DNA: TGTGCCAGCAGTGAAGCGCGGCAGCTGGGTAACTATGGCTACACCTTC; D gene: -; V gene: TRBV2; J gene: TRBJ1-2; clone size: few
CDR3 protein: CSASRTGDNQPQHF; CDR3 DNA: TGCAGTGCTAGCAGGACAGGGGACAATCAGCCCCAGCATTTT; D gene: TRBD1; V gene: TRBV20-1; J gene: TRBJ1-5; clone size: few
CDR3 protein: CASSYGIRGSEAFF; CDR3 DNA: TGTGCCAGCAGTTACGGGATCCGGGGTAGTGAAGCTTTCTTT; D gene: -; V gene: TRBV6-5; J gene: TRBJ1-1; clone size: few
CDR3 protein: CSASPVDTQYF; CDR3 DNA: TGCAGTGCTAGCCCCGTAGATACGCAGTATTTT; D gene: -; V gene: TRBV20-1; J gene: TRBJ2-3; clone size: few
CDR3 protein: CSVEWAEHGYTF; CDR3 DNA: TGCAGCGTTGAATGGGCAGAGCATGGCTACACCTTC; D gene: -; V gene: TRBV29-1; J gene: TRBJ1-2; clone size: -
CDR3 protein: CSATQGAIAKNIQYF; CDR3 DNA: TGCAGTGCTACCCAGGGGGCTATAGCCAAAAACATTCAGTACTTC; D gene: TRBD1; V gene: TRBV20-1; J gene: TRBJ2-4; clone size: -
CDR3 protein: CSALGERERVYNEQFF; CDR3 DNA: TGCAGTGCTCTGGGTGAGCGGGAGAGAGTTTACAATGAGCAGTTCTTC; D gene: TRBD2; V gene: TRBV20-1; J gene: TRBJ2-1; clone size: many
CDR3 protein: CASSIAPERGALYF; CDR3 DNA: TGTGCCAGTAGTATAGCCCCGGAGCGAGGAGCTTTGTACTTC; D gene: -; V gene: TRBV19; J gene: TRBJ2-4; clone size: -
CDR3 protein: CASSFDFETQYF; CDR3 DNA: TGTGCCAGCAGCTTTGATTTCGAGACCCAGTACTTC; D gene: -; V gene: TRBV5-5; J gene: TRBJ2-5; clone size: -
CDR3 protein: CASSEGPGTEAVYEQYF; CDR3 DNA: TGTGCCAGCAGTGAAGGCCCCGGGACGGAGGCTGTATACGAGCAGTACTTC; D gene: -; V gene: TRBV2; J gene: TRBJ2-7; clone size: -
CDR3 protein: CASSQDLADSYNEQFF; CDR3 DNA: TGTGCCAGCAGCCAAGATCTGGCGGATTCCTACAATGAGCAGTTCTTC; D gene: -; V gene: TRBV3-1; J gene: TRBJ2-1; clone size: -
CDR3 protein: CASSAQTVAKNIQYF; CDR3 DNA: TGTGCCAGCAGCGCCCAGACAGTAGCCAAAAACATTCAGTACTTC; D gene: -; V gene: TRBV7-2; J gene: TRBJ2-4; clone size: -
CDR3 protein: CASSPQTGGSTEAFF; CDR3 DNA: TGTGCCAGCAGCCCCCAGACAGGGGGGAGCACTGAAGCTTTCTTT; D gene: TRBD1; V gene: TRBV7-9; J gene: TRBJ1-1; clone size: -
CDR3 protein: CASREGGGRNYGYTF; CDR3 DNA: TGCGCCAGCAGAGAAGGGGGGGGCAGAAACTATGGCTACACCTTC; D gene: -; V gene: TRBV5-1; J gene: TRBJ1-2; clone size: -
CDR3 protein: CASSSDRPSEVNQPQHF; CDR3 DNA: TGTGCCAGCAGCTCCGACAGGCCCTCGGAAGTAAATCAGCCCCAGCATTTT; D gene: -; V gene: TRBV3-1; J gene: TRBJ1-5; clone size: -
CDR3 protein: CASSQDSHSLSYEQYF; CDR3 DNA: TGCGCCAGCAGCCAAGATAGTCACAGCTTGTCCTACGAGCAGTACTTC; D gene: -; V gene: TRBV4-3; J gene: TRBJ2-7; clone size: few